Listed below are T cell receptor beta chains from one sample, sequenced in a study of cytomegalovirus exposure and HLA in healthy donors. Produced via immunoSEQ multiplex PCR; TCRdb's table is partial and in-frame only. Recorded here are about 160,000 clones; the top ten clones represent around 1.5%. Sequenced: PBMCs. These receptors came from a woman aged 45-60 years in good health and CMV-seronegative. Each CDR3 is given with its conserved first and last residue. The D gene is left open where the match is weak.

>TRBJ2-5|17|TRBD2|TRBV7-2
CASSSGAGSAWEETQYF
TGTGCCAGCAGCTCTGGAGCGGGGAGTGCGTGGGAGGAGACCCAGTACTTC
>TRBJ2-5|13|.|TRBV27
CASSLLAQETQYF
TGTGCCAGCAGTTTATTGGCCCAAGAGACCCAGTACTTC
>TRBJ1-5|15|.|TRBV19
CASSPLGGGNQPQHF
TGTGCCAGTAGCCCCTTGGGGGGGGGCAATCAGCCCCAGCATTTT
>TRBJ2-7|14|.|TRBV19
CASSILEGGYEQYF
TGTGCCAGTAGTATCCTGGAGGGTGGTTACGAGCAGTACTTC
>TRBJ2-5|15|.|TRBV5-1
CASSVLGQVQETQYF
TGCGCCAGCAGCGTACTAGGGCAGGTCCAAGAGACCCAGTACTTC
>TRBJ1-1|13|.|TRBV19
CASKGRVGTEAFF
TGTGCCAGTAAAGGCAGGGTCGGCACTGAAGCTTTCTTT
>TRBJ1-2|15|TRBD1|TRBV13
CASSAQTGGNYGYTF
TGTGCCAGCAGCGCCCAGACAGGGGGCAACTATGGCTACACCTTC
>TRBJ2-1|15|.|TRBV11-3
CASSRSFTRWNEQFF
TGTGCCAGCAGCCGTTCCTTTACGAGGTGGAATGAGCAGTTCTTC
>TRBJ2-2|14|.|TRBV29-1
CSVVASRNTGELFF
TGCAGCGTTGTTGCTAGCAGGAACACCGGGGAGCTGTTTTTT
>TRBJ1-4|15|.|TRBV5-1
CASSSPRGGNEKLFF
TGCGCCAGCAGCTCGCCGCGCGGGGGCAATGAAAAACTGTTTTTT
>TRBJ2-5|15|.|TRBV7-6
CASTNFQGSQETQYF
TGTGCCAGCACCAACTTCCAGGGCTCCCAAGAGACCCAGTACTTC
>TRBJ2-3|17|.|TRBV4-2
CASSQGATGGHTDTQYF
TGTGCCAGCAGCCAGGGGGCGACGGGGGGCCACACAGATACGCAGTATTTT
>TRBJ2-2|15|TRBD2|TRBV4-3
CASSRLAGGTGELFF
TGCGCCAGCAGCCGACTAGCGGGAGGAACCGGGGAGCTGTTTTTT
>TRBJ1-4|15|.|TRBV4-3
CASSQTGSRNEKLFF
TGCGCCAGCAGCCAAACAGGGTCGAGGAATGAAAAACTGTTTTTT
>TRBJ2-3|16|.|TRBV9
CASSVQTNALSDTQYF
TGTGCCAGCAGCGTACAGACTAACGCTTTATCTGATACGCAGTATTTT
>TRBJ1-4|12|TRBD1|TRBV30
CAWSVGGGKLFF
TGTGCCTGGAGTGTAGGGGGCGGAAAACTGTTTTTT
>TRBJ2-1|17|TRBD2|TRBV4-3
CASSRLAETFGKNEQFF
TGCGCCAGCAGCCGACTAGCGGAGACCTTCGGGAAAAATGAGCAGTTCTTC
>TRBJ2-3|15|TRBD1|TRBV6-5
CASSYRRQGTDTQYF
TGTGCCAGCAGTTACCGTAGACAGGGGACAGATACGCAGTATTTT
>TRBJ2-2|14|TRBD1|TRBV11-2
CACTGTVNTGELFF
TGTGCCTGCACCGGGACAGTGAACACCGGGGAGCTGTTTTTT
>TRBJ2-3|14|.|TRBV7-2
CASSLREGTDTQYF
TGTGCCAGCAGCTTAAGGGAGGGCACAGATACGCAGTATTTT
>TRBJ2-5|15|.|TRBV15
CATSAQRTGYETQYF
TGTGCCACCAGCGCCCAGAGGACGGGGTACGAGACCCAGTACTTC
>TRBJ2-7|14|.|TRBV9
CASSATWGAYEQYF
TGTGCCAGCAGCGCCACTTGGGGGGCCTACGAGCAGTACTTC
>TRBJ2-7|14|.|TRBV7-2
CASGPKAGTYEQYF
TGTGCCAGCGGACCCAAGGCAGGGACCTACGAGCAGTACTTC
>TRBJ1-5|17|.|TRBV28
CASSLSGGWEMGQPQHF
TGTGCCAGCAGCCTATCGGGGGGTTGGGAGATGGGTCAGCCCCAGCATTTT
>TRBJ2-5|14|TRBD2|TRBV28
CASRSSGRGATQYF
TGTGCCAGCAGGTCTAGCGGGAGAGGGGCGACCCAGTACTTC
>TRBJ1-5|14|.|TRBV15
CATSRDLLAQPQHF
TGTGCCACCAGCAGAGATTTGTTAGCTCAGCCCCAGCATTTT
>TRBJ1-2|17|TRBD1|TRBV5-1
CASSLETPGTGTYGYTF
TGCGCCAGCAGCTTGGAAACCCCCGGGACAGGGACCTATGGCTACACCTTC
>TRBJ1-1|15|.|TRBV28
CASRETSGVDTEAFF
TGTGCCAGCAGAGAGACCTCAGGGGTTGACACTGAAGCTTTCTTT
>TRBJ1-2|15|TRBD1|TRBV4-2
CASSQNDRAEDGYTF
TGTGCCAGCAGCCAAAATGACAGGGCTGAAGATGGCTACACCTTC
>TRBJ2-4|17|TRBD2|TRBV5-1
CASSPLGLAGGRNIQYF
TGCGCCAGCAGCCCCTTGGGGCTAGCGGGAGGCCGGAACATTCAGTACTTC
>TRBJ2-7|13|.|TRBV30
CAWSVRTSYEQYF
TGTGCCTGGAGTGTACGGACAAGCTACGAGCAGTACTTC